The rows below give T cell receptor beta chains drawn from one sample of a study of blood T cell repertoires in COVID-19. Only in-frame clones appear in the TCRdb table, and some are missing; sequencing was by immunoSEQ multiplex PCR. The sample yields about 130,000 clones, roughly 86% seen once. The sequenced sample was peripheral blood. The receptors were sampled from a woman aged 55 to 70 with acute or convalescent COVID-19. CDR3s include the opening cysteine and the closing phenylalanine or tryptophan. The D gene is left open where the match is weak. Part of the rows lack a size; the others show once, few, many or a class for expanded clones.

TRBJ2-2 | TRBV5-5 | TRBD2 | - | TGTGCCAGCAGCTTGGGACTAGCACCCGGGGAGCTGTTTTTT | CASSLGLAPGELFF
TRBJ2-1 | TRBV5-1 | TRBD2 | - | TGCGCCAGCAGCTTGGGGCTACTAGCGGGGCGAAACAATGAGCAGTTCTTC | CASSLGLLAGRNNEQFF
TRBJ1-5 | TRBV5-8 | - | - | TGTGCCAGCAGCTTGGACAGGTATCAGCCCCAGCATTTT | CASSLDRYQPQHF
TRBJ1-2 | TRBV5-4 | TRBD1 | - | TGTGCCAGCAGCCAAGTCCCGGGACAGGGATACACCTTC | CASSQVPGQGYTF
TRBJ2-7 | TRBV5-1 | TRBD1 | once | TGCGCCAGCAGCCTAGGACAGGGGGCCCACGAGCAGTACTTC | CASSLGQGAHEQYF
TRBJ2-1 | TRBV11-3 | TRBD2 | - | TGTGCCAGCAGCTTAGTCACGGGAGGCGGGAATGAGCAGTTCTTC | CASSLVTGGGNEQFF
TRBJ2-5 | TRBV19 | - | - | TGTGCCAGTAGTATCGACGGGATAGAAGAGACCCAGTACTTC | CASSIDGIEETQYF
TRBJ1-3 | TRBV19 | - | - | TGTGCCAGTAGTATCCGTGGGGACAACTCTGGAAACACCATATATTTT | CASSIRGDNSGNTIYF
TRBJ2-1 | TRBV29-1 | - | - | TGCAGCGTTGACCCCAACCCGAGCTCCTACAATGAGCAGTTCTTC | CSVDPNPSSYNEQFF
TRBJ1-2 | TRBV6-5 | - | - | TGTGCCAGCAGTTACTCGCCGGACTATGGCTACACCTTC | CASSYSPDYGYTF
TRBJ1-4 | TRBV11-3 | - | once | TGTGCCAGCAGCCCCACCCCACTTGGTGAAAAACTGTTTTTT | CASSPTPLGEKLFF
TRBJ2-7 | TRBV4-1 | TRBD2 | few | TGCGCCAGCAGCCAAGAAGCGGGAATAAGGTACGAGCAGTACTTC | CASSQEAGIRYEQYF
TRBJ1-6 | TRBV2 | TRBD1 | - | TGTGCCAGCAGTGCGGACAGGGTAAATTCACCCCTCCACTTT | CASSADRVNSPLHF
TRBJ2-1 | TRBV2 | TRBD2 | - | TGTGCCAGCAGTGAAAGCCTAGCGGGAGTAGGTGAGCAGTTCTTC | CASSESLAGVGEQFF
TRBJ2-7 | TRBV6-5 | TRBD1 | - | TGTGCCAGCGCACGGGACAGGGTACGAAACGAGCAGTACTTC | CASARDRVRNEQYF
TRBJ2-3 | TRBV30 | - | - | TGTGCCTGGAGTGTAGATTTACTGGCAGATACGCAGTATTTT | CAWSVDLLADTQYF
TRBJ1-4 | TRBV24-1 | - | - | TGTGCCACCAGTGATTTGCAAGGTTCCAGGCCCAATCCTGCAACTAATGAAAAACTGTTTTTT | CATSDLQGSRPNPATNEKLFF
TRBJ2-7 | TRBV6-6 | TRBD2 | - | TGTGCCAGCAGTTACGGCGGGAGGTCCTACGAGCAGTACTTC | CASSYGGRSYEQYF
TRBJ1-1 | TRBV3-1/TRBV3-2 | - | - | TGTGCCAGCAGCCCCGGGAACACTGAAGCTTTCTTT | CASSPGNTEAFF
TRBJ1-1 | TRBV5-1 | - | - | TGCGCCAGCAGCTTGGGAAGGATGGGAGGCACTGAAGCTTTCTTT | CASSLGRMGGTEAFF
TRBJ2-1 | TRBV9 | - | few | TGTGCCAGCAGCGTATCAACTAAATTGGGGCGGAATGAGCAGTTCTTC | CASSVSTKLGRNEQFF
TRBJ1-6 | TRBV11-3 | - | - | TGTGCCAGCAGCTTAGGAGGCAGGGAAAATTCACCCCTCCACTTT | CASSLGGRENSPLHF
TRBJ1-2 | TRBV20-1 | TRBD1 | - | TGCAGTGCTAGTGTTCCGGGACAGGGCCCCTATGGCTACACCTTC | CSASVPGQGPYGYTF
TRBJ1-5 | TRBV30 | TRBD1 | - | TGTGCCTGGAGTGTCGGGACAGGGGCCAATCAGCCCCAGCATTTT | CAWSVGTGANQPQHF
TRBJ2-1 | TRBV7-2 | - | - | TGTGCCAGCAGACTAGCTTACTACAATGAGCAGTTCTTC | CASRLAYYNEQFF
TRBJ2-5 | TRBV18 | TRBD2 | - | TGTGCCAGCTCACCAATTCCTAGCGGGAGTGGAGAGACCCAGTACTTC | CASSPIPSGSGETQYF
TRBJ2-5 | TRBV2 | TRBD2 | - | TGTGCCAGCAATTCCGGGAGGGGTCAAGAGACCCAGTACTTC | CASNSGRGQETQYF
TRBJ2-2 | TRBV18 | - | once | TGTGCCAGCTCACCATGGGGAGCGGGCCTCAACACCGGGGAGCTGTTTTTT | CASSPWGAGLNTGELFF
TRBJ2-1 | TRBV9 | TRBD1 | - | TGTGCCAGCACCAGGGGGCCCCCCTACAATGAGCAGTTCTTC | CASTRGPPYNEQFF
TRBJ1-5 | TRBV6-1 | TRBD1 | - | TGTGCCAGCAGTGAAACAGGGGACGGTCGGCCCCAGCATTTT | CASSETGDGRPQHF
TRBJ2-1 | TRBV29-1 | TRBD1 | - | TGCAGCTCCCGGGACAGGGGTAGAAATGAGCAGTTCTTC | CSSRDRGRNEQFF
TRBJ2-1 | TRBV19 | TRBD2 | - | TGTGCCAGTAGAAGGTCTAGCGGCTCCTACAATGAGCAGTTCTTC | CASRRSSGSYNEQFF
TRBJ1-3 | TRBV10-3 | - | - | TGTGCCGTCAGCCCCCTCCAGGGCAGCTCTGGAAACACCATATATTTT | CAVSPLQGSSGNTIYF
TRBJ1-1 | TRBV5-4 | TRBD1 | - | TGTGCCAGCAGCTTGAGGGGGCTATCAGGTAGCACTGAAGCTTTCTTT | CASSLRGLSGSTEAFF
TRBJ1-4 | TRBV10-3 | - | - | TGTGCCATCAGTGAGTCTGGGAGGCGGGATGAAAAACTGTTTTTT | CAISESGRRDEKLFF
TRBJ2-7 | TRBV15 | - | - | TGTGCCACCAGCAGACGCAGGGTGGACGAGCAGTACTTC | CATSRRRVDEQYF
TRBJ1-2 | TRBV18 | - | - | TGTGCCAGCTCACCCCAGGTCGGGGGGGCGAACTATGGCTACACCTTC | CASSPQVGGANYGYTF
TRBJ1-3 | TRBV3-1/TRBV3-2 | - | - | TGTGCCAGCAGCCTCGGGGTTAGTAGTTCCACCATATATTTT | CASSLGVSSSTIYF
TRBJ2-7 | TRBV11-3 | TRBD1 | - | TGTGCCAGCAGCTTAGGTAGGTTTGAGGGACAGGGGTCCCTCTCCTACGAGCAGTACTTC | CASSLGRFEGQGSLSYEQYF
TRBJ2-1 | TRBV18 | TRBD1 | - | TGTGCCAGCTCAGCGGGGACAGGGGCCGCGTGGGGTGAGCAGTTCTTC | CASSAGTGAAWGEQFF
TRBJ1-1 | TRBV30 | - | - | TGTGCCTGGAGTGTTGGTCAGGGCTTTAACACTGAAGCTTTCTTT | CAWSVGQGFNTEAFF
TRBJ1-6 | TRBV7-2 | - | - | TGTGCCAGCAGCTTACGGGGAGGGAACGTCTCACCCCTCCACTTT | CASSLRGGNVSPLHF
TRBJ2-1 | TRBV11-2 | - | once | TGTGCCAGCAGCTTAGATCCTAGAGACAATGAGCAGTTCTTC | CASSLDPRDNEQFF
TRBJ2-1 | TRBV12-3/TRBV12-4 | TRBD1 | - | TGTGCCAGCAGCCGGGGACAGAACAATGAGCAGTTCTTC | CASSRGQNNEQFF
TRBJ2-1 | TRBV9 | TRBD2 | - | TGTGCCAGCAGCGTAGCTACTAGCGGGAGGATGGGGGGCTCCTACAATGAGCAGTTCTTC | CASSVATSGRMGGSYNEQFF
TRBJ2-1 | TRBV5-1 | TRBD2 | - | TGCGCCCGCAGCCCTCGGGGGGGCGGGAGGGCAGATGAGCAGTTCTTC | CARSPRGGGRADEQFF
TRBJ1-2 | TRBV5-5 | - | - | TGTGCCAGCAGCTTGGACAGGGCCAACTATGGCTACACCTTC | CASSLDRANYGYTF
TRBJ2-1 | TRBV30 | - | - | TGTGCCTGGACCATTGGGGGGACTCCTGGGGATGAGCAGTTCTTC | CAWTIGGTPGDEQFF
TRBJ2-3 | TRBV10-1 | TRBD1 | - | TGCGCCAGCAGTGAGAGCCGGACAGGAGATACGCAGTATTTT | CASSESRTGDTQYF